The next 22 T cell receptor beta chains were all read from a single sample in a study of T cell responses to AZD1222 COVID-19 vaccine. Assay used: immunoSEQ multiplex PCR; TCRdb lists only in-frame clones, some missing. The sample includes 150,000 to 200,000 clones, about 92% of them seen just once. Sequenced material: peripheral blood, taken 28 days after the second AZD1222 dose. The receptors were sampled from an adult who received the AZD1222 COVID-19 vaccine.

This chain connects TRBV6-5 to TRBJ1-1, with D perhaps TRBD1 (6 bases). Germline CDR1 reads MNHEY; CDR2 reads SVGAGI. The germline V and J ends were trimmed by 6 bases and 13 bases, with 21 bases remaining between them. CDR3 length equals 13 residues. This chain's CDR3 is CASRRGHPLDLFF. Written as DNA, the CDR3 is TGTGCCAGCAGGCGGGGACACCCCCTGGATCTTTTCTTT.

The CDR3, as DNA: TGTGCCAGCAGCTTCGAGGGGAGAGGGCGAAGTGGCAATCAGCCCCAGCATTTT. Its translation: CASSFEGRGRSGNQPQHF. This chain uses TRBV7-8 with TRBJ1-5; perhaps TRBD1 as D (5 bases). Trimming took 3 bases from V and 2 from J, leaving 20 bases between them. The germline V gene has CDR1 SGHVS and CDR2 FQNEAQ. The CDR3 is 18 residues long.

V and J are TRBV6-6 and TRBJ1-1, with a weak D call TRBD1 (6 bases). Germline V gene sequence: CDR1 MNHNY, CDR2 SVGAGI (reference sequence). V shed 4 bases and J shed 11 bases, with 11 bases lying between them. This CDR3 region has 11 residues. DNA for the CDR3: TGTGCCAGCAGTTTCCAGGGGAGGGCTTTCTTT. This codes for CASSFQGRAFF.

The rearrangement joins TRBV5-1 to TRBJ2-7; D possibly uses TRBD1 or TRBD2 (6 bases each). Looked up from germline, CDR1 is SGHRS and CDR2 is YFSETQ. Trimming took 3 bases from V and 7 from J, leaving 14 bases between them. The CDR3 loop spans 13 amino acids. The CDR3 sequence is CASSSPGAEEQYF. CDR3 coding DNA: TGCGCCAGCAGCTCCCCGGGGGCCGAGGAGCAGTACTTC.

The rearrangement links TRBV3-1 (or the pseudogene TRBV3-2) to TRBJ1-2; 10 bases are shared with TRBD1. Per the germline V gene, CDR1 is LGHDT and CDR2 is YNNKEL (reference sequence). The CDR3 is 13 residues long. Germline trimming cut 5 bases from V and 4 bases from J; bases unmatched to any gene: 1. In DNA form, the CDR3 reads TGTGCCAGCAGCGGGACAGGGGTCTATGGCTACACCTTC. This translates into CASSGTGVYGYTF.

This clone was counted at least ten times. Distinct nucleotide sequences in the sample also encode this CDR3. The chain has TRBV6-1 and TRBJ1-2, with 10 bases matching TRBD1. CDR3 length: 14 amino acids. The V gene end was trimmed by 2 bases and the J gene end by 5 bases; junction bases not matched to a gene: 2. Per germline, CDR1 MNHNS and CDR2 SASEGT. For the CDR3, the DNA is TGTGCCAGCAGTGAATGGGACAGGGGTTATGGCTACACCTTC. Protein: CASSEWDRGYGYTF.

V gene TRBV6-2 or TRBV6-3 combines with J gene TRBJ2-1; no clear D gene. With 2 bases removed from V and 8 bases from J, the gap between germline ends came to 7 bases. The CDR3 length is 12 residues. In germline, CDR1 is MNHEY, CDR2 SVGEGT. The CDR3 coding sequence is TGTGCCAGCAGTTACAGACTCCATGAGCAGTTCTTC. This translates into CASSYRLHEQFF.

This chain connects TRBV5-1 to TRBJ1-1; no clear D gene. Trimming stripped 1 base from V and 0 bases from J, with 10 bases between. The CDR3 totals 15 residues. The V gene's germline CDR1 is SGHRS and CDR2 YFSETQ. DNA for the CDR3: TGCGCCAGCAGCTTGATAGGGTTCATGAACACTGAAGCTTTCTTT. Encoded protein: CASSLIGFMNTEAFF.

The CDR3 bases are TGTGCCAGCAACAGAGCGGAGGACACAGATACGCAGTATTTT. This sequence encodes CASNRAEDTDTQYF. This chain joins TRBV7-8 and TRBJ2-3; possibly TRBD2 for D (5 bases). The V gene's germline CDR1 is SGHVS and CDR2 FQNEAQ. Trimming shortened V by 7 bases and J by 2 bases, and 13 bases separated the two germline ends. The CDR3 extends over 14 amino acids.

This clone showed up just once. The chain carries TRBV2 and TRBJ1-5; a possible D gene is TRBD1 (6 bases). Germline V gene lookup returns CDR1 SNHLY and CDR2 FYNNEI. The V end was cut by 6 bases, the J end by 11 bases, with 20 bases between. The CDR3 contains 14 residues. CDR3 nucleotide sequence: TGTGCCAGCAGCCCACTGGAGGGCTCAGGGGCCCAGCATTTT. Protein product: CASSPLEGSGAQHF.

The CDR3 sequence is CAWSRDGRSPLHF. In DNA form, the CDR3 reads TGTGCCTGGAGCCGGGATGGCCGCTCACCCCTCCACTTT. This sequence joins TRBV30 and TRBJ1-6; D call uncertain. Germline-derived CDR1 and CDR2 are GTSNPN and SVGIG (reference sequence). The CDR3 runs to 13 residues. V gave up 3 bases and J gave up 10 bases, with 13 bases separating them.

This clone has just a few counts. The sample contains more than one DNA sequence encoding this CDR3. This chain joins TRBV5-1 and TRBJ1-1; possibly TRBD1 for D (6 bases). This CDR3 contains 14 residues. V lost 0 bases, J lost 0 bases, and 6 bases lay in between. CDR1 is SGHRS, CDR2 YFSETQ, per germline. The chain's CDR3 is CASSLGTVNTEAFF. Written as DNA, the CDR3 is TGCGCCAGCAGCTTGGGGACAGTGAACACTGAAGCTTTCTTT.

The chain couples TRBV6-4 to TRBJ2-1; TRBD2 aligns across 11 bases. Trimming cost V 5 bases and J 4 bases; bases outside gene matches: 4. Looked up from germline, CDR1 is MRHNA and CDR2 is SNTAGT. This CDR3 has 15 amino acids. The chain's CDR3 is CASSPLAGDYNEQFF. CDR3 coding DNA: TGTGCCAGCAGTCCACTAGCGGGGGATTACAATGAGCAGTTCTTC.

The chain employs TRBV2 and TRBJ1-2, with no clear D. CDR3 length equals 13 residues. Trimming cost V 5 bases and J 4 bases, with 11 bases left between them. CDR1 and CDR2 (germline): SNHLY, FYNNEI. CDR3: CASSRTEGYGYTF. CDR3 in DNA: TGTGCCAGCAGTCGGACGGAAGGCTATGGCTACACCTTC.

The CDR3 reads CASSLGGLLQALHF. As DNA, the CDR3 is TGTGCCAGCAGCTTAGGCGGGTTGCTTCAGGCCCTCCACTTT. This chain links TRBV7-9 with TRBJ1-6, with unresolved D. Trimming removed 1 base at V and 14 bases at J, with 15 bases between. CDR1 is SEHNR and CDR2 is FQNEAQ in the germline V gene (reference sequence). The CDR3 is made up of 14 amino acids.

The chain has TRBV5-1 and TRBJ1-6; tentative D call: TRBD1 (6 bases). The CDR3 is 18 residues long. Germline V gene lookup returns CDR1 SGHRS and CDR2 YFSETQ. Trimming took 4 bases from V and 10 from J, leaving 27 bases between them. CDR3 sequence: CASSLGIFNIPGGSPLHF. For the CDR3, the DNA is TGCGCCAGCAGCCTAGGGATCTTCAATATCCCGGGGGGCTCACCCCTCCACTTT.

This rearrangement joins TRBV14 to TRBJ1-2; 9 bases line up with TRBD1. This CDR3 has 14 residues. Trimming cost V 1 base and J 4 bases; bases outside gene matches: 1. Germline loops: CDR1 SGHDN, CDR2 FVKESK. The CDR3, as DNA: TGTGCCAGCAGCCAAGGACAGGGGGTCTATGGCTACACCTTC. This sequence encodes CASSQGQGVYGYTF.

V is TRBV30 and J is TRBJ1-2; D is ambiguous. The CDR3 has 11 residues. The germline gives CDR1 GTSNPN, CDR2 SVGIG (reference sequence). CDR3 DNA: TGTGTTTGCTCTAGCCTAAGTGGCTACACCTTC. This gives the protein CVCSSLSGYTF. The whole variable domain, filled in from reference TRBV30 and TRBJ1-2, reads SQTIHQWPATLVQPVGSPLSLECTVEGTSNPNLYWYRQAAGRGLQLLFYSVGIGQISSEVPQNLSASRPQDRQFILSSKKLLLSDSGFYLCVCSSLSGYTFGSGTRLTVV.

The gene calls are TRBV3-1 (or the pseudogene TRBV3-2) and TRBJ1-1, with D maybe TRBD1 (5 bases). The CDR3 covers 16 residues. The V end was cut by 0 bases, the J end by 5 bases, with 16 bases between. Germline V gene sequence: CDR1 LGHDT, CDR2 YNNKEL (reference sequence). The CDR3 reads CASSQDGRRGGTEAFF. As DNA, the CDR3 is TGTGCCAGCAGCCAAGATGGACGACGCGGGGGAACTGAAGCTTTCTTT.

The CDR3 bases are TGTGCCAGCAGTTACCCGGGGGGGAACACTGAAGCTTTCTTT. Translating it yields CASSYPGGNTEAFF. This rearrangement joins TRBV6-5 to TRBJ1-1, with D maybe TRBD1 (5 bases). Germline assignment: CDR1 MNHEY and CDR2 SVGAGI. The V and J ends lost 2 bases and 1 base respectively, with 8 bases between them. The CDR3 is 14 residues long.

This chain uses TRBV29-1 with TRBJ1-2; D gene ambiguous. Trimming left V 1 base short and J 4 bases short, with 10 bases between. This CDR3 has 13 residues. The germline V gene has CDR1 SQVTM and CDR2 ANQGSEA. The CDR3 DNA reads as TGCAGCGTTGAAGTTGATGACCCCTATGGCTACACCTTC. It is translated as CSVEVDDPYGYTF.

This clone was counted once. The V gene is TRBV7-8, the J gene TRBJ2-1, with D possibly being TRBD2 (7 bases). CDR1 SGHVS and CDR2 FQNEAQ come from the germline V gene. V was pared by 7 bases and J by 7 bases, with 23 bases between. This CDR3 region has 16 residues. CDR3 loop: CASTDTLGGPLNEQFF. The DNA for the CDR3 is TGTGCCAGCACCGACACCCTCGGGGGGCCCTTAAATGAGCAGTTCTTC.